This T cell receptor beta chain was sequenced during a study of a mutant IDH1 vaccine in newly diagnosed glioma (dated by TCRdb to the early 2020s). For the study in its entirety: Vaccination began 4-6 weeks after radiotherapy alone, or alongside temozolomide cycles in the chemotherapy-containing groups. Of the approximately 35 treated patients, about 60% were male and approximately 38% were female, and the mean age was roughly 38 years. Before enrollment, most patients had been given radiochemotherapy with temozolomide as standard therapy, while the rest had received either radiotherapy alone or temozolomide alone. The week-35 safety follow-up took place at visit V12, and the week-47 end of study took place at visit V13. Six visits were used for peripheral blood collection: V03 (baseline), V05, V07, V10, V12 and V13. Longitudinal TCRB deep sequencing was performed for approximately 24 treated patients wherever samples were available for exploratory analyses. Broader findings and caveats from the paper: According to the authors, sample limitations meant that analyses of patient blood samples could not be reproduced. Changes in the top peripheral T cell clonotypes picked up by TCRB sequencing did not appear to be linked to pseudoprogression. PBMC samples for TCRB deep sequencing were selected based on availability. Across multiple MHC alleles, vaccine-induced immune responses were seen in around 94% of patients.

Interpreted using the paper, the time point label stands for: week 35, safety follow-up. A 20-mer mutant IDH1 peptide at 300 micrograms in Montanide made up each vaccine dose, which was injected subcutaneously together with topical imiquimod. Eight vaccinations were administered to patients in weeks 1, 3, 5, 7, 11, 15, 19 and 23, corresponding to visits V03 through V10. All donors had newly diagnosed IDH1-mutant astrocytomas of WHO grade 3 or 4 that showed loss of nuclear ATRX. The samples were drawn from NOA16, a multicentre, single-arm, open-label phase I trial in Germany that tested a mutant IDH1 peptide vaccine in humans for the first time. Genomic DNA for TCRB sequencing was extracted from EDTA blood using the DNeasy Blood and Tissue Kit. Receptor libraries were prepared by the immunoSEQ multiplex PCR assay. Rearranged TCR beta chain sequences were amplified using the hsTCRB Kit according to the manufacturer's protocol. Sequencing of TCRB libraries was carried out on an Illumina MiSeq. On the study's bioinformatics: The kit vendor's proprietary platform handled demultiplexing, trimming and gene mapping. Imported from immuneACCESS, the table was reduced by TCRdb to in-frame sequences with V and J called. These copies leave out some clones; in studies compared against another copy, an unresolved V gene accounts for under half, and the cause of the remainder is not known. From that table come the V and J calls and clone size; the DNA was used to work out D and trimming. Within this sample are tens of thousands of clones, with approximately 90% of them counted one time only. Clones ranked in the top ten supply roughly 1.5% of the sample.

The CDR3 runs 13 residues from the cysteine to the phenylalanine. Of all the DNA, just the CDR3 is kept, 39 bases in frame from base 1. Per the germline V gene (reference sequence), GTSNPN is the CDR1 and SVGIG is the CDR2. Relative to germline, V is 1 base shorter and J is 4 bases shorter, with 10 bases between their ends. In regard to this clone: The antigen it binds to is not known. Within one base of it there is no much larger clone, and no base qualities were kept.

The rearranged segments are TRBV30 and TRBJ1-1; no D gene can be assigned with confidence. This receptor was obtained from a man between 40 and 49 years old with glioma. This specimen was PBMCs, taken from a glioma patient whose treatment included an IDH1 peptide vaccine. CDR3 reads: CAWSGSESTEAFF. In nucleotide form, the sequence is TGTGCCTGGAGTGGATCAGAGAGCACTGAAGCTTTCTTT.